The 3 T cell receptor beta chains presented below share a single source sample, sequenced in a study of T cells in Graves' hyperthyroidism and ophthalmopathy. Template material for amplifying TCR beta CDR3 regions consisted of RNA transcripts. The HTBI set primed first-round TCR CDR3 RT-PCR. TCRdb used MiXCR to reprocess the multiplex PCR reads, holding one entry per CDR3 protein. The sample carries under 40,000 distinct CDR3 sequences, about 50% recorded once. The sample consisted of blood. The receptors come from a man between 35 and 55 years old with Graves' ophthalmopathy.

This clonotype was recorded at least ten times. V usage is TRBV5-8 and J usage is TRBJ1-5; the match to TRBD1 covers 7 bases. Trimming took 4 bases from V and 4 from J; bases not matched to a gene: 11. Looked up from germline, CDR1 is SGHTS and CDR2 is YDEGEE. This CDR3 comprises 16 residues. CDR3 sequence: CASSERTGVGNQPQHF. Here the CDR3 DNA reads TGTGCCAGCAGCGAAAGGACAGGCGTTGGGAATCAGCCCCAGCATTTT. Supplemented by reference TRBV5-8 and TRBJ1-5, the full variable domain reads EAGVTQSPTHLIKTRGQQATLRCSPISGHTSVYWYQQALGLGLQFLLWYDEGEERNRGNFPPRFSGRQFPNYSSELNVNALELEDSALYLCASSERTGVGNQPQHFGDGTRLSIL.

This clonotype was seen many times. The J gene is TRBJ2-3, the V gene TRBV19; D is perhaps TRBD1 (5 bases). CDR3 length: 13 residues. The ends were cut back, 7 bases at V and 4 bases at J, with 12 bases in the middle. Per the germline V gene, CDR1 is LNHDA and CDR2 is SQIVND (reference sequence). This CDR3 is CASNSFRADTQYF. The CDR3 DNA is TGTGCCAGTAACTCGTTCAGGGCAGATACGCAGTATTTT.

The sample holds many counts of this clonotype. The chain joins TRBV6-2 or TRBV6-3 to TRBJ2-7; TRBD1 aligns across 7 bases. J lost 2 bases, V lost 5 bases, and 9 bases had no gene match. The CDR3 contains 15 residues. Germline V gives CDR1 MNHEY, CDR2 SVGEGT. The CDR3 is CASSGFRDSTYEQYF. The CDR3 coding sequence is TGTGCCAGCAGTGGATTCAGGGACAGTACCTACGAGCAGTACTTC.